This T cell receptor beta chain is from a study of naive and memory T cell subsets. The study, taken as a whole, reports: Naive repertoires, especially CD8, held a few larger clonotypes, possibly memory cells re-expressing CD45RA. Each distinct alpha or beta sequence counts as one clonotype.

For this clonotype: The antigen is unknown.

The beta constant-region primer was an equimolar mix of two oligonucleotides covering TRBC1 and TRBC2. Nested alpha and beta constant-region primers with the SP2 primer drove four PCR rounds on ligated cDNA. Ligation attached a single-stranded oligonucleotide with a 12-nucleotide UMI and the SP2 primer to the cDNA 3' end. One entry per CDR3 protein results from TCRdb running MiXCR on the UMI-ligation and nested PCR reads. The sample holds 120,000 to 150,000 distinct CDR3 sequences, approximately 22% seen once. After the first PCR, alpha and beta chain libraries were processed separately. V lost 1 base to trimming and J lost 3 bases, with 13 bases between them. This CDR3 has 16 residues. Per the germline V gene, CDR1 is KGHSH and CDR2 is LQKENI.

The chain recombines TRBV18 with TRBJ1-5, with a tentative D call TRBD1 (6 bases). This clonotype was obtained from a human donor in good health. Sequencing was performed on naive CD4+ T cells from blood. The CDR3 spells CASSPRDISFNQPQHF. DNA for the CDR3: TGTGCCAGCTCACCACGGGACATAAGCTTCAATCAGCCCCAGCATTTT.